A single sample is the source of the 13 T cell receptor beta chains below, sequenced in a study of PD-L1 blockade in urothelial cancer (dated by TCRdb to the late 2010s). The library was produced with the immunoSEQ multiplex PCR assay. This immuneACCESS table, as held by TCRdb, lists in-frame sequences with V and J called but not all clones. Of the missing ones, under half trace to an unresolved V gene in checked studies; the others have no known cause. The sample table contains around 50,000 clones; only one count was recorded for around 85% of them. The ten largest clones add up to 1.9% of the sample. The meaning of the sample's time point label: peripheral blood 6 weeks after treatment start. The material was PBMCs, obtained around atezolizumab (anti-PD-L1) treatment. These receptor sequences come from a man aged 45 to 65 with urothelial cancer.

The chain employs TRBV6-5 and TRBJ2-7; no firm D call. Per germline, CDR1 MNHEY and CDR2 SVGAGI. Trimming took 4 bases from V and 3 from J, leaving 4 bases between them. This CDR3 contains 11 residues. The CDR3 DNA reads TGTGCCAGCAGTTCCAACTACGAGCAGTACTTC. Translated: CASSSNYEQYF.

The V and J genes are TRBV19 and TRBJ2-3, with 8 bases aligning to TRBD2. The V and J ends lost 3 bases and 4 bases, in that order; junction bases with no gene match: 3. CDR3 length: 14 residues. CDR1 and CDR2 (germline): LNHDA, SQIVND (reference sequence). The CDR3 reads CASSIGGAADTQYF. DNA of the CDR3: TGTGCCAGTAGTATCGGGGGGGCGGCAGATACGCAGTATTTT.

The chain combines TRBV6-6 with TRBJ2-2, with TRBD2 identical over 13 bases. Germline loops: CDR1 MNHNY, CDR2 SVGAGI (reference sequence). J was trimmed by 1 base and V by 5 bases; bases with no gene match: 1. This CDR3 is built from 16 residues. The CDR3 coding sequence is TGTGCCAGCAGTCGACTAGCGGGAGGGAACACCGGGGAGCTGTTTTTT. It specifies CASSRLAGGNTGELFF.

The J gene is TRBJ2-5, the V gene TRBV9; 10 positions agree with TRBD2. Germline-derived CDR1 and CDR2 are SGDLS and YYNGEE. The CDR3 is 16 residues long. J lost 1 base, V lost 4 bases, and 7 bases had no gene match. CDR3 bases: TGTGCCAGCAGCTACGGAGCGGGGGGGCCCCAAGAGACCCAGTACTTC. Residues: CASSYGAGGPQETQYF.

The rearrangement uses TRBV5-6 and TRBJ2-5; 10 nucleotides agree with TRBD2. Losses at the gene ends were 0 bases for V and 4 bases for J; bases not matched to a gene: 9. The CDR3 totals 17 residues. CDR1 and CDR2 (germline): SGHDT, YYEEEE. Here the CDR3 reads CASSLGVKREGRETQYF. The CDR3 region has the DNA TGTGCCAGCAGCTTGGGAGTGAAGCGGGAGGGCCGAGAGACCCAGTACTTC.

The V and J genes are TRBV7-3 and TRBJ2-1, with 10 nucleotides matching TRBD2. Germline CDR1 reads SGHTA; CDR2 reads FQGTGA. V was clipped by 4 bases and J by 8 bases; unmatched bases: 5. This CDR3 has 14 residues. This CDR3 reads CASSYSGGTHEQFF. CDR3 bases: TGTGCCAGCAGCTATAGCGGGGGGACGCATGAGCAGTTCTTC.

The chain employs TRBV7-2 and TRBJ1-2; 8 bases are a match to TRBD1. The CDR3 sequence is 16 residues long. J was trimmed by 4 bases and V by 4 bases; bases with no gene match: 11. Germline-derived CDR1 and CDR2 are SGHTA and FQGNSA. The CDR3: CASSSGTGQNLYGYTF. DNA of the CDR3: TGTGCCAGCAGCTCCGGGACAGGACAAAATCTCTATGGCTACACCTTC.

The chain carries TRBV11-3 and TRBJ2-1, with D tentatively TRBD2 (5 bases). The germline V gene has CDR1 SGHNT and CDR2 YENEEA. The CDR3 is 14 amino acids. V lost 1 base and J 3 bases, leaving 7 bases between the germline ends. CDR3 DNA: TGTGCCAGCAGCTTAGGGGGAGACTACAATGAGCAGTTCTTC. Its protein product is CASSLGGDYNEQFF.

The J gene is TRBJ2-2, the V gene TRBV6-5; D possibly corresponds to TRBD1 (5 bases). The CDR3 length is 14 residues. CDR1 and CDR2 from the germline V gene are MNHEY and SVGAGI. Trimming removed 7 bases from V and 0 bases from J, with 9 bases in between. CDR3 residues: CASKDNSNTGELFF. DNA for the CDR3: TGTGCCAGCAAGGACAACTCGAACACCGGGGAGCTGTTTTTT.

The chain combines TRBV29-1 with TRBJ1-4; 8 bases are a match to TRBD1. The CDR3 sequence is 13 residues long. Germline assignment: CDR1 SQVTM and CDR2 ANQGSEA. J lost 10 bases, V lost 4 bases, and 8 bases had no gene match. DNA of the CDR3: TGCAGCGTTGTCGTGGCAGGGGGCGGAAAACTGTTTTTT. Its translation is CSVVVAGGGKLFF.

CDR3 sequence reads: CASSSTDRGTGNTIYF. In DNA, the CDR3 is TGTGCCAGCAGCTCTACGGACAGGGGGACTGGAAACACCATATATTTT. The V and J genes are TRBV7-9 and TRBJ1-3; 10 nucleotides line up with TRBD1. This CDR3 has 16 amino acids. Germline loops: CDR1 SEHNR, CDR2 FQNEAQ (reference sequence). J was trimmed by 2 bases and V by 4 bases; bases with no gene match: 5.

J is TRBJ1-2 and V is TRBV15, with D hard to call. CDR1 LNHNV and CDR2 YYDKDF come from the germline V gene (reference sequence). The CDR3 has 16 residues. Trimming shortened V by 0 bases and J by 0 bases, and 11 bases separated the two germline ends. CDR3 in DNA: TGTGCCACCAGCAGAGATCAGAAGTCAGCTAACTATGGCTACACCTTC. This sequence encodes CATSRDQKSANYGYTF.

The genes are TRBV11-2 and TRBJ2-7; 11 bases are a match to TRBD2. This CDR3 has 16 residues. Germline V gene sequence: CDR1 SGHAT, CDR2 FQNNGV. The J segment lost 5 bases and the V segment lost 5 bases, leaving 11 bases of the junction unmatched. The CDR3 DNA follows: TGTGCCAGCAGCGATCGTGTGACTAGCGGGAAGAACGAGCAGTACTTC. Encoded protein: CASSDRVTSGKNEQYF.